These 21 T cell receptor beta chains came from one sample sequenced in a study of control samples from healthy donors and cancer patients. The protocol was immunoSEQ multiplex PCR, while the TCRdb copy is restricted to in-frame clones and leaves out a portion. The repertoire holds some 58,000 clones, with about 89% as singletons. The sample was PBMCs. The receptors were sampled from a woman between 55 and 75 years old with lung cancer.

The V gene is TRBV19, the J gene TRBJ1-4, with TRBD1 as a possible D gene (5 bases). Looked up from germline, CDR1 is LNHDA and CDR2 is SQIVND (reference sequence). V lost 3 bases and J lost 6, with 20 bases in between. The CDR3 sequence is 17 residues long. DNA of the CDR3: TGTGCCAGTAGTATCCAATTACGTGGGGCGGCGGATGAAAAACTGTTTTTT. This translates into CASSIQLRGAADEKLFF.

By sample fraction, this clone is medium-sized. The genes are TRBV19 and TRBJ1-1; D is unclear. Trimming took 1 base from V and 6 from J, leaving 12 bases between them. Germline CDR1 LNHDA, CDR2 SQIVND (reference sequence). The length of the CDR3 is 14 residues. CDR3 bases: TGTGCCAGTAGTATAGGGACCCACAGCGCTGAAGCTTTCTTT. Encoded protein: CASSIGTHSAEAFF.

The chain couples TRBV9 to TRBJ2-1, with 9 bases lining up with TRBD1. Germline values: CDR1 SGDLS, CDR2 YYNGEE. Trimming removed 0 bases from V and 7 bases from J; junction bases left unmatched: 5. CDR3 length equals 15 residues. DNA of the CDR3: TGTGCCAGCAGCGTAGAGTGGGACAGGGAGAATGAGCAGTTCTTC. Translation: CASSVEWDRENEQFF.

CDR3 loop: CAPGTSNTGELFF. Written as DNA, the CDR3 is TGTGCCCCCGGGACTTCTAACACCGGGGAGCTGTTTTTT. This chain joins TRBV7-9 and TRBJ2-2; weak D call: TRBD2 (6 bases). Germline lookup yields CDR1 SEHNR and CDR2 FQNEAQ (reference sequence). There are 13 residues in the CDR3. Trimming cost V 11 bases and J 2 bases, with 12 bases left between them.

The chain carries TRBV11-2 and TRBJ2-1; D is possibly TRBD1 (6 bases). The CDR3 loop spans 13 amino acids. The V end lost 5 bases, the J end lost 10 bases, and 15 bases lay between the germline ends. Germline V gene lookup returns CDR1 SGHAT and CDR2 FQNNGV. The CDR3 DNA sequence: TGTGCCAGCAGCACCCTCCAGGGGTTGGAGCAGTTCTTC. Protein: CASSTLQGLEQFF.

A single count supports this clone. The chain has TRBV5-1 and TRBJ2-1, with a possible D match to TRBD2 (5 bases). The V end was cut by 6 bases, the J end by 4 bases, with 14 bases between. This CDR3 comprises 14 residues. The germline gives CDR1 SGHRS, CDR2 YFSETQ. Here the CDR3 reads CASNLQTGYNEQFF. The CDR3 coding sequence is TGCGCCAGCAACCTTCAGACGGGGTACAATGAGCAGTTCTTC.

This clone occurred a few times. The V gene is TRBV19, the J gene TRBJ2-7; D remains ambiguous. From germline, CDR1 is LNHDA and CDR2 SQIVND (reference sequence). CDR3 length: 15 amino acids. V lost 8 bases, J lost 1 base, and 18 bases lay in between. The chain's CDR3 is CASPSVVKRSYEQYF. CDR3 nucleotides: TGTGCCAGTCCTTCGGTGGTCAAAAGGTCCTACGAGCAGTACTTC.

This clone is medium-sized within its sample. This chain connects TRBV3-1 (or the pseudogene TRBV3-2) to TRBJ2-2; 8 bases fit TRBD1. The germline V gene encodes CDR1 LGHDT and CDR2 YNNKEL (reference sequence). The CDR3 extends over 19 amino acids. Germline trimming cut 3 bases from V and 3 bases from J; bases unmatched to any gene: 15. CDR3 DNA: TGTGCCAGCAGCCACTGGACAGGGAGGTTAAGACCGCACACCGGGGAGCTGTTTTTT. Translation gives CASSHWTGRLRPHTGELFF.

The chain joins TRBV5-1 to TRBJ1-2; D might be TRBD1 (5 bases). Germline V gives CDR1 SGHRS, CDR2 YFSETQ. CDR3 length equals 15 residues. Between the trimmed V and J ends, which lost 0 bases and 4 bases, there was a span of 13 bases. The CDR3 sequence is CASSLGGGESYGYTF. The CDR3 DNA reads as TGCGCCAGCAGCTTGGGGGGAGGGGAATCCTATGGCTACACCTTC.

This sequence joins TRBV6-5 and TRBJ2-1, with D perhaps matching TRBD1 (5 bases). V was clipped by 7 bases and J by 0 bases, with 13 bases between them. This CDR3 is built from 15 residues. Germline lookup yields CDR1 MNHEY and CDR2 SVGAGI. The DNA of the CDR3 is TGTGCCAGCATATCCGACAGTAGCTCCTACAATGAGCAGTTCTTC. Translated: CASISDSSSYNEQFF.

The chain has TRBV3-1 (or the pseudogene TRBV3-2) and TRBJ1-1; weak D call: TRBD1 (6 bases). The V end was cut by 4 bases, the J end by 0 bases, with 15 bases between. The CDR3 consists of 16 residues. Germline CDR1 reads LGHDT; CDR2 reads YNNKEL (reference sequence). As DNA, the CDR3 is TGTGCCAGCAGCCCGTCGACAGGTACCTTGAACACTGAAGCTTTCTTT. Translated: CASSPSTGTLNTEAFF.

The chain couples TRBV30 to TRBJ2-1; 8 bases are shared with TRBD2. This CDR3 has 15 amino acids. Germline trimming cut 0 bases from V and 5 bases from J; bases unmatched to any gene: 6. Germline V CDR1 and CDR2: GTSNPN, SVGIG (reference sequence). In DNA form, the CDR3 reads TGTGCCTGGAGTGTAGGTAGCGGGAACCACAATGAGCAGTTCTTC. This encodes CAWSVGSGNHNEQFF.

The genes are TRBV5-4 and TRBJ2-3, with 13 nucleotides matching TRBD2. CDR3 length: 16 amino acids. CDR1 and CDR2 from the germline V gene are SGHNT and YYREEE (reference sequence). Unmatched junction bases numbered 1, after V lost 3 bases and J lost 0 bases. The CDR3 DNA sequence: TGTGCCAGCAGCTGGGGACTAGCGGGAAGCACAGATACGCAGTATTTT. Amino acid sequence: CASSWGLAGSTDTQYF.

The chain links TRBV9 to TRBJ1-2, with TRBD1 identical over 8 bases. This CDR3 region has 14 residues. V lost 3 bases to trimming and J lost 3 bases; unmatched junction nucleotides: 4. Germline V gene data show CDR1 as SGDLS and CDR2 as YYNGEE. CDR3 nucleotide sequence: TGTGCCAGCAGCGAATCAGGGGGCGACTATGGCTACACCTTC. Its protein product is CASSESGGDYGYTF.

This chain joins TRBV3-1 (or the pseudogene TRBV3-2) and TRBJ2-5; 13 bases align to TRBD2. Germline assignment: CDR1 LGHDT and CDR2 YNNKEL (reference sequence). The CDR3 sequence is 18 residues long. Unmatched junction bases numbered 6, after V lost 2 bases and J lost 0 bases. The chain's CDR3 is CASSQPGTSGIHQETQYF. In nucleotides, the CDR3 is TGTGCCAGCAGCCAACCCGGGACTAGCGGGATACACCAAGAGACCCAGTACTTC.

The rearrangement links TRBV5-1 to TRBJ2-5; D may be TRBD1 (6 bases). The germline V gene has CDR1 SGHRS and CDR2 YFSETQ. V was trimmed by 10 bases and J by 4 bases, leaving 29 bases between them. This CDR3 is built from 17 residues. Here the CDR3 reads CACCLVAVGRGRETQYF. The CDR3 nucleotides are TGCGCCTGCTGCTTGGTCGCGGTAGGCAGGGGCAGAGAGACCCAGTACTTC.

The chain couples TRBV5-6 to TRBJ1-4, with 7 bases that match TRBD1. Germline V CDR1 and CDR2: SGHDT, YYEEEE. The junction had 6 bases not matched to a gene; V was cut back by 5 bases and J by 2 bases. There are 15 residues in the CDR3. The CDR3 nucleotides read TGTGCCAGCAGATCCCGGGACAGTACTAATGAAAAACTGTTTTTT. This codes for CASRSRDSTNEKLFF.

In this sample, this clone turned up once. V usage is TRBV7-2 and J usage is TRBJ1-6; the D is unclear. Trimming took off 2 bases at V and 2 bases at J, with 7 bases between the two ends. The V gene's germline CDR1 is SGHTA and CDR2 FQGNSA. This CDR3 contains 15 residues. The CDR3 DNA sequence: TGTGCCAGCAGCTTAAGGACCGCCTATAATTCACCCCTCCACTTT. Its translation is CASSLRTAYNSPLHF.

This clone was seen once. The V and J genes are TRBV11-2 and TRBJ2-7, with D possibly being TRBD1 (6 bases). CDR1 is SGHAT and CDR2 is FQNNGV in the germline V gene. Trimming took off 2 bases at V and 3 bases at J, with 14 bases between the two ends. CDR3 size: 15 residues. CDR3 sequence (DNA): TGTGCCAGCAGCTTATCGGCAGGGGCAGGCTACGAGCAGTACTTC. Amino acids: CASSLSAGAGYEQYF.

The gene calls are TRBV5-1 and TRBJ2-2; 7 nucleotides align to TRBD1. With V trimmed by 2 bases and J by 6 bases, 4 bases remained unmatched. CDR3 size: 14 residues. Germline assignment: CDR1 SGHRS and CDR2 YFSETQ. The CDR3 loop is CASSFSQGAGELFF. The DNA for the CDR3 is TGCGCCAGCAGCTTTAGCCAGGGGGCCGGGGAGCTGTTTTTT.

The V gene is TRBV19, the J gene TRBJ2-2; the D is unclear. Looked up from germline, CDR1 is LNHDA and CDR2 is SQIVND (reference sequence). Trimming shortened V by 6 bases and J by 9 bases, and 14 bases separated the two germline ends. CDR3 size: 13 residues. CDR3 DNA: TGTGCCAGTAGCCCTCGTGAAGCCCGGGAGCTGTTTTTT. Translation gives CASSPREARELFF.